This T cell receptor beta chain was recorded in a study of cytomegalovirus exposure and HLA in healthy donors. This PCR relied on a set of 60 Vbeta primers and 13 Jbeta primers. Clones were sequenced by immunoSEQ multiplex PCR, and TCRdb holds only the in-frame ones, with some missing. The data hold about 77,000 clones, with roughly 79% observed a single time. This CDR3 comprises 15 residues. Germline V gene data show CDR1 as MDHEN and CDR2 as SYDVKM. Trimming shortened V by 5 bases and J by 6 bases, and 19 bases separated the two germline ends. The chain is built from TRBV28 and TRBJ1-1; D is possibly TRBD1 (6 bases). The TCR originated in a man aged 35 to 55 in good health and CMV-seronegative. Sequenced material: PBMCs. CDR3 loop: CASSDYRVIIPEAFF. For the CDR3, the DNA is TGTGCCAGCAGTGACTACAGGGTAATTATACCTGAAGCTTTCTTT.